The 11 T cell receptor beta chains below all came from one sample that was sequenced in a study of radiotherapy plus CTLA-4 blockade in lung cancer. Clones were sequenced by immunoSEQ multiplex PCR, and TCRdb holds only the in-frame ones, with some missing. The data show about 95,000 clones, roughly 80% seen once. This sample comprised peripheral blood, obtained from a patient treated with radiotherapy plus ipilimumab. The receptors stem from a human donor with non-small cell lung cancer who had stable disease on radiotherapy plus ipilimumab.

This chain uses TRBV28 with TRBJ1-6, with D possibly matching TRBD1 (5 bases). The ends were cut back, 5 bases at V and 0 bases at J, with 14 bases in the middle. There are 17 residues in the CDR3. Per the germline V gene, CDR1 is MDHEN and CDR2 is SYDVKM. The CDR3 DNA sequence: TGTGCCAGCAGTCCTTCCAGGGTTAGCTCCTATAATTCACCCCTCCACTTT. This codes for CASSPSRVSSYNSPLHF.

This clone was picked up one time. V and J are TRBV6-1 and TRBJ2-5, with 8 bases aligning to TRBD2. CDR1 MNHNS and CDR2 SASEGT come from the germline V gene. With V trimmed by 4 bases and J by 5 bases, 6 bases remained unmatched. This CDR3 comprises 14 residues. DNA for the CDR3: TGTGCCAGCAGTGGGGCGGGAGGAGGCGAGACCCAGTACTTC. This translates into CASSGAGGGETQYF.

The V gene is TRBV2, the J gene TRBJ2-7, with 9 bases lining up with TRBD1. After removal of 4 bases from V and 4 bases from J, the junction contained 5 bases not matched to a gene. Germline V gene data show CDR1 as SNHLY and CDR2 as FYNNEI. This CDR3 is 14 amino acids long. The CDR3 region is CASSAGTGFYEQYF. DNA for the CDR3: TGTGCCAGCAGTGCCGGGACAGGGTTTTACGAGCAGTACTTC.

The chain has TRBV5-1 and TRBJ2-2, with TRBD1 matching 8 bases. V gave up 0 bases and J gave up 7 bases; unmatched junction bases: 11. Germline CDR1 reads SGHRS; CDR2 reads YFSETQ. This CDR3 has 17 residues. In DNA form, the CDR3 reads TGCGCCAGCAGCTTGGGTCCGTGGCAGGGGGCTGGCGGGGAGCTGTTTTTT. Protein: CASSLGPWQGAGGELFF.

This chain links TRBV27 with TRBJ1-5; 7 nucleotides line up with TRBD1. V dropped 6 bases and J dropped 3; count of bases not matched to a gene: 8. This CDR3 spans 15 amino acids. The V gene's germline CDR1 is MNHEY and CDR2 SMNVEV (reference sequence). CDR3 sequence (DNA): TGTGCCAGCAGGAACGGACAGGTTCTCAATCAGCCCCAGCATTTT. Translation: CASRNGQVLNQPQHF.

This chain links TRBV2 with TRBJ2-2; either TRBD1 or TRBD2 may supply D (6 bases each). V was shortened by 8 bases and J by 0 bases, with 19 bases between the two germline ends. The CDR3 spans 17 residues. Germline V gives CDR1 SNHLY, CDR2 FYNNEI. This CDR3 is CASGGVMDRSNTGELFF. For the CDR3, the DNA is TGTGCCAGCGGAGGGGTAATGGACAGATCGAACACCGGGGAGCTGTTTTTT.

V is TRBV7-9 and J is TRBJ1-1, with no clear D. The germline gives CDR1 SEHNR, CDR2 FQNEAQ (reference sequence). The CDR3 totals 14 residues. The ends were cut back, 1 base at V and 1 base at J, with 7 bases in the middle. CDR3 nucleotide sequence: TGTGCCAGCAGCTTAGGGAAGGGGAACACTGAAGCTTTCTTT. It yields the protein CASSLGKGNTEAFF.

The chain couples TRBV27 to TRBJ1-2; TRBD1 is a possible D gene (6 bases). The V end was cut by 7 bases, the J end by 0 bases, with 15 bases between. The CDR3 totals 15 residues. Germline CDR1 reads MNHEY; CDR2 reads SMNVEV (reference sequence). The CDR3: CASIPSRTANYGYTF. The CDR3 region has the DNA TGTGCCAGCATCCCCTCACGGACAGCTAACTATGGCTACACCTTC.

This clone was seen a handful of times. The V and J genes are TRBV4-2 and TRBJ2-3; D is perhaps TRBD1 (5 bases). The length of the CDR3 is 15 residues. CDR1 is LGHNA and CDR2 is YNFKEQ in the germline V gene. Between the trimmed V and J ends, which lost 0 bases and 7 bases, there was a span of 14 bases. The CDR3 is CASSQDGAGWNTQYF. CDR3 in DNA: TGTGCCAGCAGCCAAGATGGGGCAGGGTGGAATACGCAGTATTTT.

The chain combines TRBV5-6 with TRBJ2-4, with a possible D match to TRBD2 (5 bases). Trimming took off 0 bases at V and 2 bases at J, with 15 bases between the two ends. Germline CDR1 reads SGHDT; CDR2 reads YYEEEE. The CDR3 is 17 residues long. This CDR3 is CASSLVVGVSSKNIQYF. The DNA for the CDR3 is TGTGCCAGCAGCTTGGTGGTGGGAGTGTCGTCCAAAAACATTCAGTACTTC.

The rearrangement uses TRBV10-2 and TRBJ1-5; no reliable D call. Germline-derived CDR1 and CDR2 are WSHSY and SAAADI. The CDR3 sequence is 14 residues long. V was clipped by 4 bases and J by 0 bases, with 7 bases between them. DNA for the CDR3: TGCGCCAGCAGTGTCGGTAATAGCAATCAGCCCCAGCATTTT. As protein: CASSVGNSNQPQHF.